This note documents a single T cell receptor (beta chain) sequence. Its antigen remains unknown. The CDR3 sequence is 16 residues long. The J segment lost 5 bases and the V segment lost 0 bases, leaving 8 bases of the junction unmatched. Germline V lookup: CDR1 SEHNR, CDR2 FQNEAQ (reference sequence). Template switching added a universal primer site; cDNA carried unique molecular identifiers. A single record per CDR3 protein comes from TCRdb applying MiXCR to the 5' RACE reads. The sample comprises 250,000 or so distinct CDR3 sequences, over 9.5% of which are singletons, and 4% to 5% rests with the top ten. This specimen comes from a study of identical twins. Healthy Caucasians, and only they, were the donors. Study conclusions and caveats: One should note that invariant MAIT and iNKT cells could partly confound zero-insertion analyses.

The data were also submitted as part of a second study, on yellow fever vaccine responses in identical twins.

This clonotype originated in a young woman in good health. The sample was memory (CD45RO+) T cells sorted from blood. The chain uses TRBV7-9 and TRBJ2-5; TRBD1 matches at 8 bases. The CDR3 loop reads CASSLAPRTGRETQYF. The CDR3 DNA reads as TGTGCCAGCAGCTTAGCGCCCAGGACAGGGCGCGAGACCCAGTACTTC.